This T cell receptor beta chain emerged from a study of CD8 T cells in Susac syndrome. Study-level findings and limits: The study recognized that its TCR sequencing and HLA analysis covered a relatively small number of individuals.

The germline gives CDR1 SGHVS, CDR2 FQNEAQ. The CDR3 length is 13 residues. Trimming shortened V by 4 bases and J by 1 base, and 7 bases separated the two germline ends. About this clonotype: Antigen: not known.

RNA, at about 0.45 to 1 ug, was reverse transcribed with random hexamers. TCRdb redid the calling of the immunoSEQ multiplex PCR reads with MiXCR, one entry per CDR3 protein. The data contain about 140,000 distinct CDR3 sequences, nearly 95% of them singletons. Controls matched for age and sex were healthy donors. This chain links TRBV7-8 with TRBJ1-1; unclear D gene. Sequenced material: CD8+ T cells from PBMCs. The TCR originated in a human donor in good health. The CDR3 bases are TGTGCCAGCAGCTGGCCGGGGAACACTGAAGCTTTCTTT. Translated: CASSWPGNTEAFF.